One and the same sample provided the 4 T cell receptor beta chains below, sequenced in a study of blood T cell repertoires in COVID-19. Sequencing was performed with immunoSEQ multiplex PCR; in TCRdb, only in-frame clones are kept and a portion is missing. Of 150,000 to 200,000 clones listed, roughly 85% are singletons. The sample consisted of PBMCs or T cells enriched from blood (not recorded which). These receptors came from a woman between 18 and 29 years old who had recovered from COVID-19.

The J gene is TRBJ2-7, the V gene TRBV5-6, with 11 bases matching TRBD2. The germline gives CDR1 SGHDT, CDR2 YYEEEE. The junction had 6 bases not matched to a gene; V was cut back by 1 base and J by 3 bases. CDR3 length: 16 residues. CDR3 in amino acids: CASSLFGTSGYYEQYF. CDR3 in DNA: TGTGCCAGCAGCTTGTTCGGGACTAGCGGTTACTACGAGCAGTACTTC.

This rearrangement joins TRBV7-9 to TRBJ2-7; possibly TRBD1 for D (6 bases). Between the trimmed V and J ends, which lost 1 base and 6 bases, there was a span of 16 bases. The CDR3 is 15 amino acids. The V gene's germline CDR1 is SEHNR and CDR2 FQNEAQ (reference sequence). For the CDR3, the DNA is TGTGCCAGCAGCTTAGAAGGGGGAGTCCCCCTCGAGCAGTACTTC. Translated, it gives CASSLEGGVPLEQYF.

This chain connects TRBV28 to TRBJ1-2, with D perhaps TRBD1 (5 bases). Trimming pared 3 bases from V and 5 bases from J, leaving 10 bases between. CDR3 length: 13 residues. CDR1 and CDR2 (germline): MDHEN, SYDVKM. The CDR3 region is CASSLAGLYGYTF. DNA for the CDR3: TGTGCCAGCAGTTTGGCAGGGTTGTATGGCTACACCTTC.

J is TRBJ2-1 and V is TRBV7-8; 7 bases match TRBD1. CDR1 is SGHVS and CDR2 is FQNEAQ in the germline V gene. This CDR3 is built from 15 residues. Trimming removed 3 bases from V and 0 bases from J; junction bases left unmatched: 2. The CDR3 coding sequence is TGTGCCAGCAGCTTGACAGGGAGCTCCTACAATGAGCAGTTCTTC. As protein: CASSLTGSSYNEQFF. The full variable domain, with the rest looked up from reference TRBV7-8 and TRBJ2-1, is GAGVSQSPRYKVAKRGQDVALRCDPISGHVSLFWYQQALGQGPEFLTYFQNEAQLDKSGLPSDRFFAERPEGSVSTLKIQRTQQEDSAVYLCASSLTGSSYNEQFFGPGTRLTVL.